This TCR beta chain is from a study of T-cell memory formation after mild COVID-19 (dated by TCRdb to about 2021). For the wider study: Most TCR sequence clusters were specific to one of the two donors. The cohort was made up of two young adult volunteers, one female and one male, who were previously healthy. Longitudinal TCRalpha and TCRbeta repertoire sequencing tracked T-cell clones expanding and contracting after mild COVID-19 in two donors.

With regard to this clonotype: Its antigen is not yet known. Base qualities were left out, and no much larger clone turns up one base away.

The germline V gene sets CDR1 to KGHSH and CDR2 to LQKENI. Relative to germline, V is missing 2 bases and J is missing 4 bases, with 0 bases of the junction outside any gene match. The CDR3 spans 13 residues, from the cysteine through the phenylalanine. The only DNA kept is the CDR3, 39 bases in frame from the first base. The full study reports these points: Some responding clones were found in pre-infection memory, which suggests that pre-existing cross-reactive memory T cells took part in the SARS-CoV-2 response. The second-wave clones that peaked on day 37 were not confirmed to be SARS-CoV-2 specific. The study covered only a couple of mild cases, and larger cohorts including severe cases with pre-infection samples were considered necessary. Contracting CD4+ clones appeared mostly in the CM and EM memory subsets, whereas CD8+ clones were enriched in EMRA. Clones contracting from day 15 to 85 had balanced CD4/CD8 phenotypes, while a second wave expanding from day 15 to 37 was biased towards CD4+.

Ficoll-Paque density gradient centrifugation was used to isolate PBMCs. The sequencing machine was an Illumina NovaSeq 6000. Using 5'RACE with constant-segment primers, TCRalpha and TCRbeta cDNA libraries were constructed, with sample barcodes and unique molecular identifiers added in the process. RNA was extracted from every sample with Trizol reagent. Libraries were amplified in two PCR steps, with a second sample barcode and Illumina TruSeq adapters added in the second step. Libraries were sequenced on an Illumina NovaSeq with 2 x 150 bp paired-end reads. On the study's bioinformatics: With migec v1.2.7, reads were demultiplexed and then collapsed into UMI-guided consensus sequences. Using mixcr v2.1.11, UMI consensuses were aligned to TRA and TRB V and J templates and then assembled into clonotypes. Clonotypes were classified as expanded or contracted when called significant by both edgeR and NoisET, with noise models trained on biological replicates. For edgeR calls, the cutoffs were a false discovery rate-adjusted p below 0.01 and a log2 fold-change threshold of 1. PCA with hierarchical clustering of max-normalized trajectories of the 1000 most abundant clonotypes was used as exploratory dynamics analysis. The CD4 or CD8 phenotype of responding clones was assigned using the separately sequenced CD4+ and CD8+ repertoires. TCRdb reworked the public reads: Q25 trimming with fastp, MiXCR clone assembly, productive beta chains retained. Each entry is one CDR3 protein sequence, shown with its most common DNA and genes. The V and J calls and clone size come from TCRdb's table, not from the authors' own analysis. This sample holds about 57,000 distinct CDR3 sequences; 12% were observed only once. Jointly, the top ten make up under 25% of the sample.

In this chain, TRBV18 is recombined with TRBJ1-2, with 8 middle bases fitting TRBD1. The material sequenced was PBMCs or a T cell subset sorted from them (not recorded which). The sequence was obtained from a young man who had mild COVID-19 (a few samples of this study predate the infection). The sample titles of this study are shuffled in the database, so cell type and time point are left out; the donor was told from shared clones. CDR3 loop: CASSPDRGYGYTF. The sequenced DNA is TGTGCCAGCTCACCAGACAGGGGCTATGGCTACACCTTC.